This T cell receptor beta chain stems from a study of vaccination effects on CD4 cells after COVID-19. Background on the study: Prior to sequencing, the ViraFEST assay stimulated PBMC with viral peptide pools, which expanded the antigen-specific CD4+ T cells. For each well, two million PBMC were cultured with about 10 IU/ml IL-2 and roughly 10 ug/ml peptides.

When less than 11 days of culture had elapsed, CD4+ T cells were isolated. The cohort was immunized with two doses of either the BNT162b2 or mRNA-1273 vaccine. A remark on this clone: Its antigen is currently unknown.

The method was immunoSEQ multiplex PCR; TCRdb's version includes in-frame clones alone and lacks a portion of them. Here the sample spans around 69,000 clones, 70% to 85% being singletons. The CDR3 loop spans 15 amino acids. Germline lookup yields CDR1 SGHRS and CDR2 YFSETQ. Trimming cost V 3 bases and J 9 bases; bases outside gene matches: 13. This TCR came from a human donor who received a COVID-19 vaccine. The starting material was CD4+ T cells from PBMCs cultured without peptide, obtained after COVID-19 vaccination. The chain is built from TRBV5-1 and TRBJ2-5; 8 nucleotides line up with TRBD1. The CDR3 loop reads CASSYGQGTSMAQYF. The CDR3 nucleotides are TGCGCCAGCAGCTATGGACAGGGCACGTCTATGGCCCAGTACTTC.